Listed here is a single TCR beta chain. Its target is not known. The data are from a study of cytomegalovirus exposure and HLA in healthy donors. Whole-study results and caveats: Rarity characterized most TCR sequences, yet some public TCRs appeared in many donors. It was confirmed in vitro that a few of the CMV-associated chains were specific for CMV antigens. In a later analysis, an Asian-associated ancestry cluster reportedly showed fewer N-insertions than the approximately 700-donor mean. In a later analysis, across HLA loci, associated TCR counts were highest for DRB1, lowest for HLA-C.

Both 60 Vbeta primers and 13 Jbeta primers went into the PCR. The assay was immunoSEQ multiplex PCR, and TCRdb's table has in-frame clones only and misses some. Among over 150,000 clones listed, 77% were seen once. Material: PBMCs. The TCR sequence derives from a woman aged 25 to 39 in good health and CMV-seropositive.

For the CDR3, the DNA is TGTGCCAGCAGCCAAGAAGGGCTAGCGGGACCCTACGAGCAGTACTTC. As protein: CASSQEGLAGPYEQYF. The V gene is TRBV4-2, the J gene TRBJ2-7; 9 nucleotides align to TRBD2. The CDR3 length is 16 residues. After removal of 0 bases from V and 2 bases from J, the junction contained 5 bases not matched to a gene. CDR1 and CDR2 from the germline V gene are LGHNA and YNFKEQ.